This entry concerns a single T cell receptor (beta chain). From germline, CDR1 is SGHTA and CDR2 FQGTGA. This CDR3 region has 13 residues. V was cut by 4 bases and J by 4 bases, with 10 bases left in between. The sample comes from a study of technical replicates of blood from several donors. Profiling relied on immunoSEQ multiplex PCR, and the TCRdb table lists in-frame clones only, not all of them. Among about 74,000 clones listed, approximately 95% were seen once. This TCR was recovered from a human donor in good health. This chain connects TRBV7-3 to TRBJ1-1; maybe TRBD1 (5 bases). Sequences were obtained from T cells isolated from PBMCs. As DNA, the CDR3 is TGTGCCAGCAGCTCCCAGGGTGGCACTGAAGCTTTCTTT. It encodes CASSSQGGTEAFF.